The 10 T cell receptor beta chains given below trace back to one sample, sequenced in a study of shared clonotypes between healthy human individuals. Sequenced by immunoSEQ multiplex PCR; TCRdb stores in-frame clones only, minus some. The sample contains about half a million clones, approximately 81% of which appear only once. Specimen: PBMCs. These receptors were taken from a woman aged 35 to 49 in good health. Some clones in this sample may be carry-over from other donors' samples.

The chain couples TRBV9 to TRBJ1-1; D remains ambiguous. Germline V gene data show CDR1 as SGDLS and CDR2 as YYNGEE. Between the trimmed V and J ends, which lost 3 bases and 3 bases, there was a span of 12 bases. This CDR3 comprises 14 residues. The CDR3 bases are TGTGCCAGCAGCGCCTCAATAAGGGACACTGAAGCTTTCTTT. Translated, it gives CASSASIRDTEAFF.

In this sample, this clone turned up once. CDR3 in amino acids: CASSFLGHEQYF. Here the CDR3 DNA reads TGTGCCAGCAGTTTTTTGGGTCACGAGCAGTACTTC. V usage is TRBV28 and J usage is TRBJ2-7, with D uncertain. V was clipped by 3 bases and J by 5 bases, with 8 bases between them. From germline, CDR1 is MDHEN and CDR2 SYDVKM. The CDR3 length is 12 residues.

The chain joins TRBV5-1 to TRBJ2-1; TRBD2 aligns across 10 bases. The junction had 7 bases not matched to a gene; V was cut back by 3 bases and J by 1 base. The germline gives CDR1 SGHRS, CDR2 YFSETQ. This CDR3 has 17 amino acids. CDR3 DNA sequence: TGCGCCAGCAGCTCCTTGACTAGCGGGCCTTCCTACAATGAGCAGTTCTTC. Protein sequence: CASSSLTSGPSYNEQFF.

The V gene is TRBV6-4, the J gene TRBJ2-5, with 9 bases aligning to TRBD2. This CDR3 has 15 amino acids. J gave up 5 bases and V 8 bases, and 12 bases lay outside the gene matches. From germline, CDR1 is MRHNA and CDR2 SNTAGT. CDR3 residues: CASGQGSGRSETQYF. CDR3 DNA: TGTGCCAGCGGCCAGGGTAGCGGGAGATCGGAGACCCAGTACTTC.

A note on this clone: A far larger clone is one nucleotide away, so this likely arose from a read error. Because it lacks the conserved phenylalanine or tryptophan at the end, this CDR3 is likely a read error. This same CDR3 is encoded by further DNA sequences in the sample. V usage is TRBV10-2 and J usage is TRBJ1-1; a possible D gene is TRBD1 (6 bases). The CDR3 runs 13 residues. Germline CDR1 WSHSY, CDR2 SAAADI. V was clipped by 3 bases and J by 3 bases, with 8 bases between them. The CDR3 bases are TGCGCCAGCAGTGATGGACAGCACACTGAAGCTTTCCTT. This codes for CASSDGQHTEAFL.

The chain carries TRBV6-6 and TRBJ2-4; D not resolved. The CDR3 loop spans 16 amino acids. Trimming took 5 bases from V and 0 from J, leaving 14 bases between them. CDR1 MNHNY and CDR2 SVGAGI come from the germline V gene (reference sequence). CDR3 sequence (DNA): TGTGCCAGCAGTACTGGTGGGCCCTTAGCCAAAAACATTCAGTACTTC. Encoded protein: CASSTGGPLAKNIQYF.

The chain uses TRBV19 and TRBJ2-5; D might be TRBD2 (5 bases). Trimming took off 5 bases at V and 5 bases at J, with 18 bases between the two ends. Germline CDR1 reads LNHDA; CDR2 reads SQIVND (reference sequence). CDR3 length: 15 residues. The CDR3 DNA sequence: TGTGCCAGTAGTCTAGGACCGGGGTTAGGGGAGACCCAGTACTTC. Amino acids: CASSLGPGLGETQYF.

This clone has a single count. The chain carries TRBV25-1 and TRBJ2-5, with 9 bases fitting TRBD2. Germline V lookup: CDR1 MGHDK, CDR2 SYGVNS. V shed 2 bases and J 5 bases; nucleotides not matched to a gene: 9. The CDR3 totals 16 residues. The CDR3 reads CASSEGRSGRGETQYF. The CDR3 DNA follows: TGTGCCAGCAGTGAAGGGCGTAGCGGGAGAGGTGAGACCCAGTACTTC.

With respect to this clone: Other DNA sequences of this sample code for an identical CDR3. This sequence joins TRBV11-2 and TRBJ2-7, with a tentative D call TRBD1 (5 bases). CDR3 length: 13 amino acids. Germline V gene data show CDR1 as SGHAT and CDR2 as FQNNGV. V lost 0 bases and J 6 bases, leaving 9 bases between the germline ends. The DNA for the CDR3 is TGTGCCAGCAGCTTAGAGGGGCAGGGCGAGCAGTACTTC. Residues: CASSLEGQGEQYF.

Written as DNA, the CDR3 is TGTGCCAGCAGCGAAGGGCTCACAGATACGCAGTATTTT. The encoded protein is CASSEGLTDTQYF. The chain joins TRBV7-2 to TRBJ2-3; D is undetermined. Germline V gene sequence: CDR1 SGHTA, CDR2 FQGNSA. The CDR3 is made up of 13 amino acids. Trimming pared 5 bases from V and 2 bases from J, leaving 8 bases between. Combining the CDR3 with reference TRBV7-2 and TRBJ2-3 gives the whole variable domain GAGVSQSPSNKVTEKGKDVELRCDPISGHTALYWYRQSLGQGLEFLIYFQGNSAPDKSGLPSDRFSAERTGGSVSTLTIQRTQQEDSAVYLCASSEGLTDTQYFGPGTRLTVL.